This T cell receptor (beta chain) comes out of a study of control samples from healthy donors and cancer patients. Clones were sequenced by immunoSEQ multiplex PCR, and TCRdb holds only the in-frame ones, with some missing. The profile shows 60,000 to 75,000 clones, about 83% of them singletons. This CDR3 comprises 13 residues. Germline CDR1 reads MDHEN; CDR2 reads SYDVKM. V was cut by 8 bases and J by 3 bases, with 13 bases left in between. The chain recombines TRBV28 with TRBJ1-1; no clear D gene. The sequence derives from a man between 60 and 70 years old in good health. What was sequenced was blood. The CDR3 DNA follows: TGTGCCAGCGCCAGCGGGGTGGACACTGAAGCTTTCTTT. It encodes CASASGVDTEAFF.